The 23 T cell receptor beta chains in this list originate from one sample, sequenced in a study of T cells in Graves' hyperthyroidism and ophthalmopathy. Template material for amplifying TCR beta CDR3 regions consisted of RNA transcripts. When the TCR CDR3 underwent first-round RT-PCR, the HTBI primer set was used. TCRdb ran MiXCR on the multiplex PCR reads and lists one entry per CDR3 protein. This sample yields a few hundred thousand distinct CDR3 sequences, of which more than 15% are seen a single time; approximately 32% belongs to the top ten. The sample was blood. The receptor set was obtained from a woman aged 25 to 39 with Graves' ophthalmopathy.

The table lists this clonotype with a few counts. This chain joins TRBV29-1 and TRBJ2-5; no definite D call. V was clipped by 5 bases and J by 4 bases, with 8 bases between them. Germline-derived CDR1 and CDR2 are SQVTM and ANQGSEA. This CDR3 has 11 amino acids. The CDR3 DNA follows: TGCAGCGTTAGGCGTTCAGAGACCCAGTACTTC. Protein sequence: CSVRRSETQYF.

Note on this clonotype: A much larger clone is a single base away; this may be a read error. V and J are TRBV15 and TRBJ1-1; 8 positions match TRBD1. The CDR3 spans 16 residues. Looked up from germline, CDR1 is LNHNV and CDR2 is YYDKDF (reference sequence). Here the CDR3 DNA reads TGTGCCGCCAGCAGAGAAGCAGGGGGCCTGAACACTGAAGCTTTCTTT. Residues: CAASREAGGLNTEAFF.

This clonotype was seen many times. This chain links TRBV13 with TRBJ2-7, with 11 bases lining up with TRBD1. Germline assignment: CDR1 PRHDT and CDR2 FYEKMQ (reference sequence). The CDR3 is 15 residues long. Trimming cost V 5 bases and J 3 bases; bases outside gene matches: 6. For the CDR3, the DNA is TGTGCCAGCAGCCTCGGGGGACAGGGGGACTACGAGCAGTACTTC. Residues: CASSLGGQGDYEQYF.

The V and J genes are TRBV9 and TRBJ1-4; D is perhaps TRBD1 (6 bases). This CDR3 spans 14 amino acids. Germline V gene lookup returns CDR1 SGDLS and CDR2 YYNGEE. Between the trimmed V and J ends, which lost 3 bases and 8 bases, there was a span of 14 bases. The CDR3 nucleotides are TGTGCCAGCAGCGCCACAGGGAGCCAAGAAAAACTGTTTTTT. Its protein product is CASSATGSQEKLFF. Full variable domain (outside the CDR3, taken from reference TRBV9 and TRBJ1-4): DSGVTQTPKHLITATGQRVTLRCSPRSGDLSVYWYQQSLDQGLQFLIQYYNGEERAKGNILERFSAQQFPDLHSELNLSSLELGDSALYFCASSATGSQEKLFFGSGTQLSVL.

This clonotype has just a few counts. The chain carries TRBV19 and TRBJ2-7; the D gene is possibly TRBD1 (6 bases). Germline V lookup: CDR1 LNHDA, CDR2 SQIVND (reference sequence). Trimming removed 5 bases at V and 2 bases at J, with 13 bases between. The CDR3 sequence is 14 residues long. The CDR3 DNA follows: TGTGCCAGTAGTGGAGGACAGTTTACCTACGAGCAGTACTTC. As protein: CASSGGQFTYEQYF.

The chain combines TRBV11-2 with TRBJ2-7; 14 bases match TRBD2. The CDR3 is made up of 18 amino acids. Germline lookup yields CDR1 SGHAT and CDR2 FQNNGV. The V gene end was trimmed by 0 bases and the J gene end by 6 bases; junction bases not matched to a gene: 10. The DNA of the CDR3 is TGTGCCAGCAGCTTAGATCTGATGGGACTAGCGGGAGTATTCGAGCAGTACTTC. It specifies CASSLDLMGLAGVFEQYF.

Note on this clonotype: The junction does not match germline at one end; this may be a read error. V and J are TRBV5-1 and TRBJ2-2; 7 nucleotides align to TRBD1. This CDR3 spans 15 amino acids. Per germline, CDR1 SGHRS and CDR2 YFSETQ. The CDR3 loop is CASSPGTANNGELFF. The CDR3 DNA reads as TGCGCCAGCAGCCCCGGGACAGCGAACAACGGGGAGCTGTTTTTT.

This clonotype has ten or more counts. The chain recombines TRBV6-1 with TRBJ1-1; TRBD1 might be the D (6 bases). V lost 3 bases to trimming and J lost 4 bases, with 12 bases between them. The CDR3 runs to 14 residues. Germline V CDR1 and CDR2: MNHNS, SASEGT. The CDR3 region is CASSDIIGGTEAFF. CDR3 DNA: TGTGCCAGCAGTGATATCATAGGGGGCACTGAAGCTTTCTTT.

This clonotype was seen a few times. The chain recombines TRBV19 with TRBJ2-1; 10 positions agree with TRBD2. This CDR3 comprises 15 residues. Germline CDR1 is LNHDA and CDR2 is SQIVND (reference sequence). V was pared by 4 bases and J by 8 bases, with 8 bases of the junction left unmatched. The chain's CDR3 is CASSRVAGGGYEQFF. The CDR3 bases are TGTGCCAGTAGTAGAGTAGCGGGAGGAGGCTATGAGCAGTTCTTC.

This clonotype was observed at least ten times. The CDR3 is CASRTVAGNTIYF. The CDR3 DNA is TGTGCCAGCAGGACAGTGGCTGGAAACACCATATATTTT. The chain uses TRBV27 and TRBJ1-3, with D tentatively TRBD1 (5 bases). From germline, CDR1 is MNHEY and CDR2 SMNVEV (reference sequence). V was cut by 6 bases and J by 2 bases, with 8 bases left in between. The CDR3 sequence is 13 residues long.

The chain recombines TRBV29-1 with TRBJ2-1; TRBD1 matches 7 bases. CDR3 length: 15 amino acids. The ends lost 5 bases at V and 0 bases at J; junction bases unmatched: 7. The germline CDR1 and CDR2 sequences are SQVTM and ANQGSEA. The CDR3 sequence is CSVPPGQSSYNEQFF. The CDR3 DNA reads TGCAGCGTTCCGCCGGGACAGTCCTCCTACAATGAGCAGTTCTTC.

This clonotype came up many times. CDR3 region: CASSDAGGPYNEQFF. The CDR3 nucleotides are TGTGCCAGCAGTGACGCGGGGGGTCCCTACAATGAGCAGTTCTTC. This chain joins TRBV7-9 and TRBJ2-1, with TRBD2 identical over 8 bases. CDR1 SEHNR and CDR2 FQNEAQ come from the germline V gene (reference sequence). CDR3 length: 15 residues. V gave up 6 bases and J gave up 2 bases; unmatched junction bases: 6.

This clonotype was seen many times. The chain links TRBV7-9 to TRBJ1-4, with D perhaps TRBD1 (6 bases). CDR3 size: 15 residues. V shed 4 bases and J shed 1 base, with 10 bases lying between them. In germline, CDR1 is SEHNR, CDR2 FQNEAQ (reference sequence). CDR3 loop: CASSSHRETNEKLFF. In DNA, the CDR3 is TGTGCCAGCAGCTCGCACAGGGAAACTAATGAAAAACTGTTTTTT.

The chain carries TRBV10-3 and TRBJ2-7; weak D call: TRBD1 (5 bases). Germline CDR1 and CDR2: ENHRY and SYGVKD. Trimming cost V 10 bases and J 0 bases, with 16 bases left between them. The CDR3 covers 14 residues. The CDR3 loop is CATDSDVPSYEQYF. The DNA for the CDR3 is TGTGCCACCGACAGCGACGTCCCCTCCTACGAGCAGTACTTC.

This clonotype was found a few times. The chain combines TRBV20-1 with TRBJ2-7; 8 positions match TRBD1. Unmatched junction bases numbered 13, after V lost 6 bases and J lost 3 bases. In germline, CDR1 is DFQATT, CDR2 SNEGSKA (reference sequence). The CDR3 consists of 15 residues. This CDR3 reads CSARYGDRIGYEQYF. The DNA for the CDR3 is TGCAGTGCCCGTTACGGGGACAGGATCGGCTACGAGCAGTACTTC.

The V gene is TRBV10-3, the J gene TRBJ2-1; 8 bases align to TRBD2. V was clipped by 3 bases and J by 5 bases; unmatched bases: 6. The CDR3 contains 15 residues. Germline values: CDR1 ENHRY, CDR2 SYGVKD. CDR3 bases: TGTGCCATCAGTGAAGTTAGCGGGAACCACAATGAGCAGTTCTTC. The encoded protein is CAISEVSGNHNEQFF.

This clonotype was counted at least ten times. The rearrangement uses TRBV2 and TRBJ1-1; 12 bases agree with TRBD1. The V gene's germline CDR1 is SNHLY and CDR2 FYNNEI. The CDR3 is 16 residues long. Losses at the gene ends were 10 bases for V and 0 bases for J; bases not matched to a gene: 9. The CDR3 nucleotides read TGTGCCATCGATGGGACAGGGGGCATGATGAACACTGAAGCTTTCTTT. Its translation: CAIDGTGGMMNTEAFF.

The sample holds many counts of this clonotype. V usage is TRBV28 and J usage is TRBJ2-7, with TRBD2 as a possible D gene (6 bases). This CDR3 is 13 amino acids long. V was cut by 7 bases and J by 3 bases, with 13 bases left in between. Germline V gives CDR1 MDHEN, CDR2 SYDVKM. CDR3 nucleotide sequence: TGTGCCAGCAAGGTGGGGCGGGACTACGAGCAGTACTTC. Encoded protein: CASKVGRDYEQYF.

Many counts were recorded for this clonotype. J is TRBJ1-1 and V is TRBV12-3 or TRBV12-4; 7 nucleotides line up with TRBD1. The CDR3 contains 14 residues. Losses at the gene ends were 4 bases for V and 4 bases for J; bases not matched to a gene: 6. The chain's CDR3 is CASSSTGVGTEAFF. The CDR3 DNA reads TGTGCCAGCAGTTCTACAGGGGTAGGCACTGAAGCTTTCTTT.

This clonotype was counted a few times. The rearrangement joins TRBV20-1 to TRBJ2-7; 10 bases map to TRBD2. V shed 0 bases, J shed 3 bases, and the junction held 8 bases outside the gene matches. This CDR3 contains 16 residues. Germline loops: CDR1 DFQATT, CDR2 SNEGSKA (reference sequence). DNA of the CDR3: TGCAGTGCTAGAGATTTGAGCGGGAGGGCCAACTACGAGCAGTACTTC. This gives the protein CSARDLSGRANYEQYF.

About this clonotype itself: Germline and junction disagree at one end, which may indicate a read error. CDR3 bases: TGTGCCAGCAGTTACACTGGACAATGGGACACTGAGGCTTTCTTT. It encodes CASSYTGQWDTEAFF. This sequence joins TRBV6-2 or TRBV6-3 and TRBJ1-1, with a tentative D call TRBD1 (6 bases). Germline V CDR1 and CDR2: MNHEY, SVGEGT. The CDR3 has 15 amino acids.

The rearrangement joins TRBV29-1 to TRBJ2-3; D unresolved. The V end was cut by 7 bases, the J end by 2 bases, with 10 bases between. Germline loops: CDR1 SQVTM, CDR2 ANQGSEA. The CDR3 is made up of 12 amino acids. The CDR3: CSAGIHTDTQYF. The CDR3 coding sequence is TGCAGCGCCGGAATACACACAGATACGCAGTATTTT.

This clonotype was detected many times. This CDR3 is CASRPTGVAGELFF. CDR3 coding DNA: TGTGCCAGCAGGCCAACAGGGGTGGCCGGGGAGCTGTTTTTT. V and J are TRBV7-2 and TRBJ2-2; 7 bases map to TRBD1. V shed 6 bases and J 6 bases; nucleotides not matched to a gene: 7. Germline CDR1 and CDR2: SGHTA and FQGNSA. CDR3 size: 14 residues.